This passage covers 10 T cell receptor beta chains from one sample sequenced in a study of post-analysis software for immune sequencing data. Antigen specificity for these receptors is unknown. Study-wide results and caveats: The five TRBV segments detected at higher frequency in patients than in controls included TRBV5-6, TRBV5-1 and TRBV20-1.

Unique molecular identifiers were built into the TCR beta cDNA libraries. TCRdb re-analysed the PCR reads in MiXCR, keeping a single row per CDR3 protein. Of about 820,000 distinct CDR3 sequences in the sample, approximately 50% were seen once. Material for sequencing was blood. The source of these receptors is a girl between 10 and 17 years old with multiple sclerosis.

The rearrangement uses TRBV20-1 and TRBJ2-1, with 9 bases identical to TRBD2. Trimming took 0 bases from V and 3 from J; bases not matched to a gene: 3. The CDR3 extends over 15 amino acids. CDR1 and CDR2 from the germline V gene are DFQATT and SNEGSKA (reference sequence). CDR3 sequence (DNA): TGCAGTGCTAGAGAGCGGGGGGGAAGCTACAATGAGCAGTTCTTC. This gives the protein CSARERGGSYNEQFF.

This clonotype was counted only a few times. CDR3 in DNA: TGTGCCATCAGTGAGCCCGGGACAGGGGGCGGTGGCTACACCTTC. Its protein product is CAISEPGTGGGGYTF. The chain is built from TRBV10-3 and TRBJ1-2, with TRBD1 matching over 12 bases. CDR1 and CDR2 from the germline V gene are ENHRY and SYGVKD. The CDR3 extends over 15 amino acids. V shed 2 bases, J shed 7 bases, and the junction held 5 bases outside the gene matches.

The chain recombines TRBV5-6 with TRBJ1-2, with no clear D. The CDR3 length is 17 residues. The V gene lost 1 base and the J gene lost 0 bases, with 16 bases spanning the gap. The germline V gene has CDR1 SGHDT and CDR2 YYEEEE. The CDR3 DNA follows: TGTGCCAGCAGCTTGCTTCAGCCAAGGTATCCTAACTATGGCTACACCTTC. Its protein is CASSLLQPRYPNYGYTF.

This sequence joins TRBV2 and TRBJ1-2; D may be TRBD1 (6 bases). V dropped 6 bases and J dropped 0 bases, with 29 bases sitting between them. Germline V gene lookup returns CDR1 SNHLY and CDR2 FYNNEI. The CDR3 extends over 20 amino acids. The CDR3 loop is CASSLPPWGRGAPSNYGYTF. The CDR3 DNA is TGTGCCAGCAGCCTGCCGCCGTGGGGCAGGGGAGCCCCTTCTAACTATGGCTACACCTTC.

This clonotype has a handful of counts. The genes are TRBV3-1 and TRBJ2-7; D perhaps matches TRBD1 (6 bases). CDR1 LGHDT and CDR2 YNNKEL come from the germline V gene (reference sequence). The CDR3 is 16 amino acids. V lost 3 bases, J lost 4 bases, and 19 bases lay in between. The CDR3 DNA reads TGTGCCAGCAGCCAGAGACAGGTTGGTCGAGCTTACGAGCAGTACTTC. Translated: CASSQRQVGRAYEQYF.

The CDR3 region is CASSYERGPKKLFF. The CDR3 region has the DNA TGTGCCAGCAGTTACGAGAGGGGGCCGAAAAAACTGTTTTTT. The V gene is TRBV6-5, the J gene TRBJ1-4; 7 nucleotides agree with TRBD1. With V trimmed by 2 bases and J by 9 bases, 6 bases remained unmatched. Germline V gene data show CDR1 as MNHEY and CDR2 as SVGAGI. The CDR3 has 14 residues.

V and J are TRBV15 and TRBJ2-4, with 10 bases matching TRBD2. The end of the DNA fits TRBJ2-5 better, so the J call may be wrong. The CDR3 is 13 residues long. CDR1 is LNHNV, CDR2 YYDKDF, per germline (reference sequence). CDR3 amino acids: CATRTSGQETQYF. The DNA for the CDR3 is TGTGCCACCAGGACTAGCGGGCAAGAGACCCAGTACTTC.

This chain uses TRBV29-1 with TRBJ1-2; maybe TRBD1 (5 bases). Germline CDR1 reads SQVTM; CDR2 reads ANQGSEA. The V and J ends lost 7 bases and 4 bases respectively, with 16 bases between them. This CDR3 is built from 13 residues. CDR3 loop: CSAAQGPPYGYTF. CDR3 nucleotides: TGCAGCGCCGCCCAGGGTCCCCCCTATGGCTACACCTTC.

This clonotype appeared a few times. This chain uses TRBV6-5 with TRBJ2-1; D remains unclear. The length of the CDR3 is 12 residues. The V gene's germline CDR1 is MNHEY and CDR2 SVGAGI. Trimming cost V 7 bases and J 7 bases, with 11 bases left between them. CDR3 DNA sequence: TGTGCCAGCACGACGAGGAAGAATGAGCAGTTCTTC. It is translated as CASTTRKNEQFF.

This clonotype was detected a few times. The chain has TRBV29-1 and TRBJ2-2; 11 bases fit TRBD1. The V gene's germline CDR1 is SQVTM and CDR2 ANQGSEA. The CDR3 is 14 amino acids. Unmatched junction bases numbered 1, after V lost 4 bases and J lost 3 bases. The CDR3 coding sequence is TGCAGCGTTGGGGGACAGGGGGACACCGGGGAGCTGTTTTTT. This sequence encodes CSVGGQGDTGELFF.